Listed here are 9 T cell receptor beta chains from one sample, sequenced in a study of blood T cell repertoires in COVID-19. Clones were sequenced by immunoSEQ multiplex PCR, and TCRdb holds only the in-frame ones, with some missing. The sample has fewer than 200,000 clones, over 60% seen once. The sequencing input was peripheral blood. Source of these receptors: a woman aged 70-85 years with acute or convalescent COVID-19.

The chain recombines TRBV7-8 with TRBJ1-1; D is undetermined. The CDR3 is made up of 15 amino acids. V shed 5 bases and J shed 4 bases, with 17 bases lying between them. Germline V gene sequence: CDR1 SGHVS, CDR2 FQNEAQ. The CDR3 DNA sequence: TGTGCCAGCAGCCTATTGCGGCCGGGGAGCACTGAAGCTTTCTTT. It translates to CASSLLRPGSTEAFF.

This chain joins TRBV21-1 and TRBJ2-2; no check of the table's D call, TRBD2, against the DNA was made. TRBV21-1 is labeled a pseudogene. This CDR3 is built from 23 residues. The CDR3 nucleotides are TGTGCCAGCAGCCAATGGACTAGCGGGAGGGCCAAAAAACCAGAAATGAACACCGGGGAGCTGTTTTTT. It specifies CASSQWTSGRAKKPEMNTGELFF.

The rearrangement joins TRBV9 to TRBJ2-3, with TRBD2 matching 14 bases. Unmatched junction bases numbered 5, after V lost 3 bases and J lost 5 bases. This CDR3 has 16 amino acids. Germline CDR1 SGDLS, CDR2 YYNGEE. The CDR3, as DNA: TGTGCCAGCAGCGACCGGACTAGCGGGGGGTTAGATACGCAGTATTTT. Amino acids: CASSDRTSGGLDTQYF.

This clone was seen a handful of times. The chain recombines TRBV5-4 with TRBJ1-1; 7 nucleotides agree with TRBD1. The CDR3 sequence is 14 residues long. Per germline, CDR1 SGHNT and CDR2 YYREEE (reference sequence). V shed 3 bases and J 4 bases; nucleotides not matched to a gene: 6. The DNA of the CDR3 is TGTGCCAGCAGCTCGAATCCAGGGGGCACTGAAGCTTTCTTT. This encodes CASSSNPGGTEAFF.

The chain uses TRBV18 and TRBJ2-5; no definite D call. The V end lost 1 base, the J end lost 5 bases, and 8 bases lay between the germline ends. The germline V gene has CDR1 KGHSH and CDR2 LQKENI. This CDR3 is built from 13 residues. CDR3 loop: CASSPQASETQYF. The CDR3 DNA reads TGTGCCAGCTCACCACAAGCGAGTGAGACCCAGTACTTC.

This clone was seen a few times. This chain's CDR3 is CASSEQGYSNQPQHF. The CDR3 DNA is TGCGCCAGCAGCGAGCAGGGATATAGCAATCAGCCCCAGCATTTT. This chain joins TRBV5-1 and TRBJ1-5, with a weak D call TRBD1 (5 bases). Germline lookup yields CDR1 SGHRS and CDR2 YFSETQ. The CDR3 length is 15 residues. The germline V and J ends were trimmed by 4 bases and 0 bases, with 11 bases remaining between them.

The CDR3 sequence is CASSQGSGQGFSPLHF. CDR3 nucleotides: TGTGCCAGCAGCCAGGGGTCGGGACAGGGTTTTTCACCCCTCCACTTT. This chain joins TRBV3-1 (or the pseudogene TRBV3-2) and TRBJ1-6; 9 bases map to TRBD1. With 3 bases clipped from V and 9 bases from J, the junction kept 9 bases outside the gene matches. The CDR3 totals 16 residues. CDR1 is LGHDT, CDR2 YNNKEL, per germline (reference sequence).

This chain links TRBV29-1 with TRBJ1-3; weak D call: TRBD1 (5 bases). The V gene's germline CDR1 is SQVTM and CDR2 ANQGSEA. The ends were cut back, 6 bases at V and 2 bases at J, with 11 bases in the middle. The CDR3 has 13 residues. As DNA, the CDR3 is TGCAGCGTGACCAGGGCGGCTGGAAACACCATATATTTT. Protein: CSVTRAAGNTIYF.

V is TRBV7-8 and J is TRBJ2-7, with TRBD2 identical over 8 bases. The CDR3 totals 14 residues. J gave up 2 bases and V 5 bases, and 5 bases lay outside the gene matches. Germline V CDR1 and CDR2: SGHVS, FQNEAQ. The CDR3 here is CASSKRGGPYEQYF. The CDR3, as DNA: TGTGCCAGCAGCAAACGGGGGGGGCCCTACGAGCAGTACTTC.